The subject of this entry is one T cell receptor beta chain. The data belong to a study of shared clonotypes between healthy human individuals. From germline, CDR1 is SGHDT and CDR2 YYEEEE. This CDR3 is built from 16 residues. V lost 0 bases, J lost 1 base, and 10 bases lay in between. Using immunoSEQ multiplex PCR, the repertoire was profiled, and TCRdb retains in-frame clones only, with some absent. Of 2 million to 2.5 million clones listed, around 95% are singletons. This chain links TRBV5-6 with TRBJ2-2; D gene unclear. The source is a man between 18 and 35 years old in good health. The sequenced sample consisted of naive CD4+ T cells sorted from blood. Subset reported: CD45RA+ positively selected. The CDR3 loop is CASSLALKQNTGELFF. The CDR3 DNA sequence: TGTGCCAGCAGCTTGGCCTTGAAACAGAACACCGGGGAGCTGTTTTTT.